The present T cell receptor (beta chain) was sequenced within a study of PD-L1 blockade in urothelial cancer (TCRdb year 2017). Study-wide context: Every patient began therapy in 2014 and was given atezolizumab 1,200 mg intravenously every 3 weeks. About nine tenths of the roughly 30 patients were males with bladder-origin urothelial cancer, and about 65% of the 29 reported a prior smoking history. An ECOG performance status of 0 or 1 was recorded for the patients, and 0 to 3 prior chemotherapy regimens had been received by the patients. Blood samples were analyzed at 3 weeks after treatment start (second dose) and at 6 weeks after treatment start. Blood samples gave median yields of about 150,000 T cells and tens of thousands of unique TCRs, along with a median clonality of 0.080. The study was an exploratory multi-omic analysis of somatic, immune and clinical correlates of response to PD-L1 blockade with atezolizumab in urothelial cancer. Pretreatment tumor samples, along with matched peripheral blood serially collected before and after atezolizumab treatment, were subjected to TCR sequencing. Durable clinical benefit was defined as progression-free survival longer than 6 months, and TCR features were also tested against progression-free and overall survival. In the same patients who had TCR sequencing, pretreatment tumors also underwent whole exome sequencing and RNA sequencing. Durable clinical benefit was achieved by nine patients and was not achieved by 20 patients. Pretreatment blood TCR-seq was available for about 27 patients, at least one posttreatment blood collection was obtained for some 24 patients, and tumor TCR-seq was available for some 24 patients.

In the paper's terms, the time point label means: peripheral blood 6 weeks after treatment start. The cohort comprised 25 to 35 patients with locally advanced or metastatic urothelial carcinoma treated at Memorial Sloan Kettering on a trial protocol. Peripheral blood mononuclear cells were collected pretreatment and during treatment, at between 1 and 8 total time points per patient. The Qiagen DNeasy Blood extraction kit was used to purify genomic DNA from total PBMCs and tumor samples. PBMCs were collected pretreatment and during treatment, and were isolated and stored as previously described. Synthetic TCR analog templates were spiked into each PCR to estimate absolute template abundance from read counts. The immunoSEQ assay was used to amplify TCRbeta CDR3 regions from genomic DNA with bias-controlled V and J gene primers. Rearranged TCRbeta segments were sequenced at approximately 20X coverage. The published analysis was carried out like this. Clustering was used to correct sequencing errors, and CDR3s were annotated against IMGT so that V, D and J genes could be assigned. Downstream analyses used only productive TCRbeta rearrangements and left out out-of-frame or stop-codon sequences. Clonality was calculated as one minus the Shannon entropy normalized by the log of the number of unique productive sequences. Clones differing between time points or between blood and tumor were identified using Fisher's exact test with Benjamini-Hochberg correction, with an adjusted p below 0.01 applied as the threshold. Held by TCRdb, this immuneACCESS table contains in-frame sequences only and omits some clones. Under half of the omission traces to an unresolved V gene where checked; the cause of the rest is unknown. V and J calls and clone size are those listed in that table; D and trimming were worked out from the DNA. A total of 25,000 to 35,000 clones appear in this sample, 84% of them only once. The ten largest clones take up 3% of the sample.

The study at large found these results: Small sample size (n ≈ 29) and many exploratory analyses mean the results are intended to be hypothesis-generating. A pretreatment peripheral blood TCR clonality below the median was linked to improved progression-free and overall survival. At 3 weeks after the start of treatment, tumor-associated TCR clones in peripheral blood had expanded more in patients with durable benefit (n of about 21, p = 0.022).

Points on this clone: The target of this receptor is not known. Per-nucleotide qualities are absent, and no much larger clonotype sits a single base away.

CDR1 and CDR2, per the germline V gene (reference sequence), are GTSNPN and SVGIG. Counted from cysteine to phenylalanine, this CDR3 has 13 amino acids. The retained sequence is limited to the CDR3, 39 bases, with the frame set at the first base. The junction shows trimming of 1 base on V and 2 bases on J, plus 8 bases between the germline ends. The chain couples TRBV30 to TRBJ1-1, with the identity of the D gene unclear. The source was PBMCs, collected around atezolizumab (anti-PD-L1) treatment. The source of this sequence is a man in his sixties or seventies with urothelial cancer. This receptor has the CDR3 CAWSGHLNTEAFF. The sequenced DNA is TGTGCCTGGAGTGGACACCTCAACACTGAAGCTTTCTTT. The full variable domain, completed from the reference TRBV30 and TRBJ1-1 proteins outside the CDR3, reads SQTIHQWPATLVQPVGSPLSLECTVEGTSNPNLYWYRQAAGRGLQLLFYSVGIGQISSEVPQNLSASRPQDRQFILSSKKLLLSDSGFYLCAWSGHLNTEAFFGQGTRLTVV.